The present entry profiles one TCR beta chain with its context. Its matching antigen is unknown. Germline V CDR1 and CDR2: SGDLS, YYNGEE. CDR3 size: 15 residues. V was shortened by 6 bases and J by 3 bases, with 17 bases between the two germline ends. Whereas donors were nominally healthy upon sampling, unrecorded immune exposures were probable. This sample is part of a study of cytomegalovirus exposure and HLA in healthy donors. Whole-study results and caveats: Productive rates of about 90% or about 30% were seen for most TCR beta V segments in an earlier analysis. Reportedly, diagnosis of cytomegalovirus status by the classifier showed high specificity and sensitivity.

With 60 Vbeta and 13 Jbeta primers, the PCR was carried out. The repertoire was sequenced with immunoSEQ multiplex PCR; TCRdb's copy has only in-frame clones and lacks some. The data hold approximately 100,000 clones, with 60% to 85% observed a single time. The TCR originated in a man aged 60 to 69 in good health and CMV-seropositive. The V call is TRBV9, the J call TRBJ2-3; D gene uncertain. Specimen: PBMCs. CDR3 region: CASILWATKTDTQYF. The CDR3 nucleotides are TGTGCCAGCATTCTTTGGGCAACCAAGACAGATACGCAGTATTTT.